A single sample gave rise to the 25 T cell receptor beta chains below, sequenced in a study of blood T cell repertoires in COVID-19. Data came from immunoSEQ multiplex PCR; TCRdb stores just in-frame clones and leaves some out. The sample has over 250,000 clones, 83% seen once. The sequencing sample was made of peripheral blood. These receptors originate from a woman between 45 and 60 years old who had recovered from COVID-19.

This chain uses TRBV27 with TRBJ2-4; D unresolved. The CDR3 is made up of 16 amino acids. Germline V lookup: CDR1 MNHEY, CDR2 SMNVEV (reference sequence). The V end was cut by 2 bases, the J end by 0 bases, with 11 bases between. DNA of the CDR3: TGTGCCAGCAGTTTAGTATCCGGTCTAGCCAAAAACATTCAGTACTTC. Protein: CASSLVSGLAKNIQYF.

The chain couples TRBV6-2 or TRBV6-3 to TRBJ1-2; D not resolved. The germline V gene has CDR1 MNHEY and CDR2 SVGEGT. V shed 5 bases and J shed 7 bases, with 11 bases lying between them. The CDR3 length is 12 residues. The CDR3 DNA follows: TGTGCCAGCAGTACACTAGGACGTGGCTACACCTTC. Protein: CASSTLGRGYTF.

The chain joins TRBV7-2 to TRBJ2-7; 10 positions match TRBD2. V was pared by 4 bases and J by 0 bases, with 3 bases of the junction left unmatched. Germline lookup yields CDR1 SGHTA and CDR2 FQGNSA. The CDR3 is 15 amino acids. The CDR3 bases are TGTGCCAGCAGCTGGACTAGCGGTTACTCCTACGAGCAGTACTTC. Translation: CASSWTSGYSYEQYF.

This clone was counted once. The chain couples TRBV24-1 to TRBJ1-1; no clear D gene. V was clipped by 3 bases and J by 3 bases, with 4 bases between them. This CDR3 spans 12 amino acids. Germline V gene lookup returns CDR1 KGHDR and CDR2 SFDVKD. CDR3 in DNA: TGTGCCACCAGTGATCCGGACACTGAAGCTTTCTTT. Translation gives CATSDPDTEAFF.

The chain recombines TRBV7-2 with TRBJ2-1, with TRBD1 matching over 9 bases. The CDR3 extends over 17 amino acids. The germline V gene has CDR1 SGHTA and CDR2 FQGNSA. V lost 4 bases, J lost 6 bases, and 13 bases stayed unmatched. The CDR3 nucleotides read TGTGCCAGCAGCTCTCGAAAACGGGACAGGGAGTTCAATGAGCAGTTCTTC. Encoded protein: CASSSRKRDREFNEQFF.

CDR3 sequence (DNA): TGTGCCAGCAGCTTGGGAACAGGCTATGGCTACACCTTC. This encodes CASSLGTGYGYTF. This sequence joins TRBV5-4 and TRBJ1-2, with a tentative D call TRBD1 (5 bases). Germline V gene sequence: CDR1 SGHNT, CDR2 YYREEE (reference sequence). The V end was cut by 0 bases, the J end by 4 bases, with 7 bases between. This CDR3 spans 13 amino acids.

This chain connects TRBV28 to TRBJ2-1; 7 bases are a match to TRBD2. V lost 6 bases, J lost 5 bases, and 13 bases stayed unmatched. CDR3 size: 16 residues. The germline CDR1 and CDR2 sequences are MDHEN and SYDVKM. The CDR3 is CASRFLVASGNNEQFF. The DNA of the CDR3 is TGTGCCAGCAGGTTCCTAGTTGCTAGCGGAAACAATGAGCAGTTCTTC.

V gene TRBV28 combines with J gene TRBJ1-4; D is perhaps TRBD1 (6 bases). Germline V gives CDR1 MDHEN, CDR2 SYDVKM. This CDR3 is 15 amino acids long. The V gene lost 6 bases and the J gene lost 8 bases, with 19 bases spanning the gap. DNA for the CDR3: TGTGCCAGCAGGGGGGCAGCAGAACCTAGGGAAAAACTGTTTTTT. This encodes CASRGAAEPREKLFF.

This clone was picked up one time. Other DNA sequences in this specimen translate into the identical CDR3. This chain connects TRBV7-3 to TRBJ1-1; D remains ambiguous. V was clipped by 2 bases and J by 1 base, with 11 bases between them. Germline CDR1 is SGHTA and CDR2 is FQGTGA. The CDR3 has 15 residues. CDR3 amino acids: CASSLWAGRNTEAFF. CDR3 coding DNA: TGTGCCAGCAGCTTATGGGCTGGAAGGAACACTGAAGCTTTCTTT. Based on the CDR3 plus reference TRBV7-3 and TRBJ1-1, the full variable domain is GAGVSQTPSNKVTEKGKYVELRCDPISGHTALYWYRQSLGQGPEFLIYFQGTGAADDSGLPNDRFFAVRPEGSVSTLKIQRTERGDSAVYLCASSLWAGRNTEAFFGQGTRLTVV.

A single count supports this clone. The chain joins TRBV28 to TRBJ2-5, with D maybe TRBD2 (5 bases). The CDR3 is 14 amino acids. Per the germline V gene, CDR1 is MDHEN and CDR2 is SYDVKM. V was cut by 5 bases and J by 1 base, with 11 bases left in between. The CDR3 spells CASSGGPSQETQYF. Written as DNA, the CDR3 is TGTGCCAGCAGTGGAGGACCGTCCCAAGAGACCCAGTACTTC.

V usage is TRBV11-2 and J usage is TRBJ2-3; D remains ambiguous. The germline V gene encodes CDR1 SGHAT and CDR2 FQNNGV. The CDR3 has 15 residues. The V and J ends lost 3 bases and 6 bases respectively, with 16 bases between them. The CDR3, as DNA: TGTGCCAGCAGCTTTTCTAGGTTGGATGGGGATACGCAGTATTTT. It is translated as CASSFSRLDGDTQYF.

This clone was observed a handful of times. The chain recombines TRBV19 with TRBJ1-6; D is unclear. With 5 bases removed from V and 7 bases from J, the gap between germline ends came to 12 bases. CDR1 and CDR2 (germline): LNHDA, SQIVND (reference sequence). The CDR3 sequence is 14 residues long. The CDR3, as DNA: TGTGCCAGTAGTCCTCAGGCTATGAATTCACCCCTCCACTTT. Its translation is CASSPQAMNSPLHF.

V usage is TRBV2 and J usage is TRBJ2-3, with D possibly matching TRBD1 (6 bases). V was shortened by 4 bases and J by 6 bases, with 14 bases between the two germline ends. This CDR3 is built from 14 residues. Per germline, CDR1 SNHLY and CDR2 FYNNEI. This CDR3 is CASSGQGPGDTQYF. As DNA, the CDR3 is TGTGCCAGCAGTGGGCAGGGGCCCGGGGATACGCAGTATTTT.

This clone was counted once. This chain joins TRBV4-3 and TRBJ1-6; possible D gene TRBD1, 5 bases. Germline V lookup: CDR1 LGHNA, CDR2 YSLEER. The CDR3 has 14 amino acids. The V end was cut by 2 bases, the J end by 9 bases, with 11 bases between. CDR3 protein: CASSQQGPASPLHF. The CDR3 DNA follows: TGCGCCAGCAGCCAACAGGGTCCAGCTTCACCCCTCCACTTT.

This clone was observed a few times. The chain links TRBV4-2 to TRBJ2-7; 7 bases align to TRBD2. CDR3 length: 15 amino acids. Germline assignment: CDR1 LGHNA and CDR2 YNFKEQ. Trimming at V came to 5 bases and at J to 6 bases, leaving 13 bases not matched to a gene. The CDR3 DNA follows: TGTGCCAGCAGCACCACCACTGGGGGAGGGTCCGAGCAGTACTTC. It specifies CASSTTTGGGSEQYF.

This clone has a handful of counts. The chain has TRBV2 and TRBJ2-2, with 10 bases lining up with TRBD2. V lost 4 bases and J lost 2; bases outside the gene matches: 7. This CDR3 has 17 amino acids. Germline loops: CDR1 SNHLY, CDR2 FYNNEI. The CDR3 reads CASSGVRTSGNTGELFF. The CDR3 region has the DNA TGTGCCAGCAGTGGGGTTAGGACTAGCGGAAACACCGGGGAGCTGTTTTTT.

J is TRBJ2-7 and V is TRBV5-5; 10 bases fit TRBD1. The V gene end was trimmed by 3 bases and the J gene end by 6 bases; junction bases not matched to a gene: 9. This CDR3 is 15 amino acids long. In germline, CDR1 is SGHKS, CDR2 YYEKEE (reference sequence). The CDR3 loop reads CASSWGDRGLSEQYF. CDR3 DNA sequence: TGTGCCAGCAGCTGGGGGGACAGGGGTTTGTCCGAGCAGTACTTC.

J is TRBJ1-5 and V is TRBV20-1, with D unresolved. CDR3 length equals 16 residues. V gave up 3 bases and J gave up 0 bases, with 15 bases separating them. Germline CDR1 and CDR2: DFQATT and SNEGSKA (reference sequence). Here the CDR3 DNA reads TGCAGTGCTAGTCCGGGAACGCCAAGTAGCAATCAGCCCCAGCATTTT. Amino acid sequence: CSASPGTPSSNQPQHF.

This chain connects TRBV4-3 to TRBJ2-7; 7 bases match TRBD2. The CDR3 is 13 residues long. Germline V CDR1 and CDR2: LGHNA, YSLEER. Trimming removed 3 bases from V and 3 bases from J; junction bases left unmatched: 2. In DNA form, the CDR3 reads TGCGCCAGCAGCCAGGGAGGGGACTACGAGCAGTACTTC. Residues: CASSQGGDYEQYF.

The V call is TRBV11-3, the J call TRBJ2-1, with D tentatively TRBD1 (5 bases). Trimming removed 5 bases from V and 9 bases from J, with 14 bases in between. CDR3 length: 13 amino acids. Germline V lookup: CDR1 SGHNT, CDR2 YENEEA. CDR3 sequence (DNA): TGTGCCAGCAGCGACTCACAGGTCGGTGAGCAGTTCTTC. Translation: CASSDSQVGEQFF.

This clone has only a few counts. The chain combines TRBV4-2 with TRBJ2-3; the match to TRBD2 covers 9 bases. V dropped 4 bases and J dropped 6; count of bases not matched to a gene: 11. CDR1 and CDR2 from the germline V gene are LGHNA and YNFKEQ. CDR3 size: 16 residues. CDR3 sequence: CASSLPSGGNADTQYF. In nucleotides, the CDR3 is TGTGCCAGCAGCCTCCCCAGCGGGGGGAATGCCGATACGCAGTATTTT.

The chain uses TRBV5-6 and TRBJ2-5; 7 nucleotides match TRBD1. The CDR3 is 16 residues long. Germline V gene lookup returns CDR1 SGHDT and CDR2 YYEEEE. Germline trimming cut 4 bases from V and 5 bases from J; bases unmatched to any gene: 14. The CDR3 sequence is CASSPTGIPRYETQYF. CDR3 coding DNA: TGTGCCAGCAGCCCGACAGGGATTCCGCGTTATGAGACCCAGTACTTC.

The chain is built from TRBV9 and TRBJ2-5, with a possible D match to TRBD1 (5 bases). V was cut by 4 bases and J by 1 base, with 11 bases left in between. CDR1 is SGDLS, CDR2 YYNGEE, per germline. There are 14 residues in the CDR3. CDR3 amino acids: CASSLRQFQETQYF. The CDR3 coding sequence is TGTGCCAGCAGCCTCCGACAGTTCCAAGAGACCCAGTACTTC.

This chain joins TRBV6-5 and TRBJ1-3, with D hard to call. This CDR3 contains 14 residues. Per the germline V gene, CDR1 is MNHEY and CDR2 is SVGAGI. Trimming cost V 6 bases and J 1 base, with 10 bases left between them. CDR3: CASRIQSSGNTIYF. CDR3 sequence (DNA): TGTGCCAGCAGAATCCAGTCGTCTGGAAACACCATATATTTT.

The V and J genes are TRBV12-3 or TRBV12-4 and TRBJ2-1, with D possibly matching TRBD1 (5 bases). Trimming stripped 5 bases from V and 10 bases from J, with 12 bases between. The CDR3 loop spans 12 amino acids. DNA of the CDR3: TGTGCCAGCAGTCAAGGGGTGGGGGAGCAGTTCTTC. It specifies CASSQGVGEQFF.